These 18 T cell receptor beta chains share one sample of origin, sequenced in a study of tumor-infiltrating lymphocytes in glioblastoma multiforme. Three nested ARM-PCR rounds with V-beta and C-beta primers built TCRB libraries. A single record per CDR3 protein comes from TCRdb applying MiXCR to the multiplex PCR reads. Of about 13,000 distinct CDR3 sequences listed, 66% were seen once; the top ten hold approximately 28%. Sequenced: brain tumor tissue. The receptor source for this set is a male donor with glioblastoma.

The chain recombines TRBV21-1 with TRBJ1-2. TRBV21-1 is designated a pseudogene. The CDR3 sequence is 20 residues long. As DNA, the CDR3 is TGTGCCAGCAGCAGAGATACGGCCCTACATAGAAAAGTCAAACGCTATGGCTACACCTTC. Its protein product is CASSRDTALHRKVKRYGYTF.

About this clonotype itself: This sequence may be a read error, since a much larger clone differs from it by one base. The V call is TRBV14, the J call TRBJ2-7; 8 bases fit TRBD1. The CDR3 is 16 amino acids. Germline V gene sequence: CDR1 SGHDN, CDR2 FVKESK. The CDR3 region has the DNA TGTGTCAGCAGTTGCTATTCAGGACAGGGCTCCTACGAGCAGTACTTC. It encodes CVSSCYSGQGSYEQYF.

This clonotype was detected only once. A read error may account for a junction end that differs from germline. The rearrangement joins TRBV29-1 to TRBJ2-3; D is undetermined. CDR1 SQVTM and CDR2 ANQGSEA come from the germline V gene. The CDR3 is 14 amino acids. CDR3 residues: CSVAGPRETETRYF. CDR3 sequence (DNA): TGCAGTGTGGCCGGGCCAAGGGAAACAGAAACGCGGTATTTT.

Judged by abundance, this clonotype is large. This sequence joins TRBV12-3 or TRBV12-4 and TRBJ2-7; D is unresolved. Between the trimmed V and J ends, which lost 2 bases and 6 bases, there was a span of 8 bases. This CDR3 has 12 amino acids. CDR3 amino acids: CASSLQPGEQYF. CDR3 DNA: TGTGCCAGCAGTTTACAGCCTGGCGAGCAGTACTTC.

As to this clonotype: An end of the junction does not agree with germline; a read error may underlie this. V and J are TRBV11-1 and TRBJ2-7, with D possibly TRBD1 on 5 matching bases. CDR3 length: 13 amino acids. Germline V gives CDR1 SGHAT, CDR2 FQDESV (reference sequence). The CDR3 DNA follows: TGTGCCAGCACCCTGGATCAGGGATACGAGCAGTGTTTC. Amino acids: CASTLDQGYEQCF.

Note on this clonotype: No conserved phenylalanine or tryptophan is present at the end of the CDR3, so a read error is the likely explanation. The chain employs TRBV6-5 and TRBJ2-1; D uncertain. Germline V CDR1 and CDR2: MNHEY, SVGAGI. The CDR3 is made up of 14 amino acids. The CDR3 nucleotides are TGTACCAGCAGTTACGGGCCGGGCTTCGGTAAGCAGTTCTTA. Amino acids: CTSSYGPGFGKQFL.

In regard to this clonotype: One junction end disagrees with the germline gene, perhaps due to a read error. The DNA for the CDR3 is TGTGCCAGCAGTTTCCAGGGACCCCAGCGTTTT. Protein sequence: CASSFQGPQRF. V gene TRBV28 combines with J gene TRBJ1-5; weak D call: TRBD1 (5 bases). The CDR3 runs to 11 residues. Germline V gene sequence: CDR1 MDHEN, CDR2 SYDVKM.

This clonotype was seen only a few times. This chain links TRBV11-2 with TRBJ2-1; TRBD1 is a possible D gene (5 bases). The germline V and J ends were trimmed by 1 base and 6 bases, with 13 bases remaining between them. This CDR3 region has 15 residues. Germline V gene lookup returns CDR1 SGHAT and CDR2 FQNNGV. CDR3 sequence reads: CASSLAPLRVNEQFF. Written as DNA, the CDR3 is TGTGCCAGCAGCTTAGCCCCCCTCAGGGTCAATGAGCAGTTCTTC.

This clonotype is a singleton in its sample. The CDR3 does not end in the conserved phenylalanine or tryptophan, so this is likely a read error. V gene TRBV6-6 combines with J gene TRBJ2-4; the D gene is possibly TRBD1 (6 bases). Germline assignment: CDR1 MNHNY and CDR2 SVGAGI (reference sequence). V shed 0 bases and J shed 2 bases, with 20 bases lying between them. The CDR3 length is 19 residues. This chain's CDR3 is CASSYSKGQGARTKNIQYY. CDR3 nucleotide sequence: TGTGCCAGCAGTTACTCGAAGGGACAAGGGGCGCGGACCAAAAACATTCAGTACTAC.

This rearrangement joins TRBV30 to TRBJ2-3, with 7 bases fitting TRBD1. The CDR3 spans 17 residues. V shed 1 base, J shed 11 bases, and the junction held 21 bases outside the gene matches. CDR1 and CDR2 (germline): GTSNPN, SVGIG (reference sequence). DNA of the CDR3: TGTGCCTGGAGTGAAATACTCCGGGCCGTCGGGACAGAGAGGCAGTATTTT. Translating gives CAWSEILRAVGTERQYF.

Concerning this clonotype: Sequence at one end of the junction differs from germline and may be a read error. This chain joins TRBV6-1 and TRBJ2-1; 11 nucleotides match TRBD2. Germline CDR1 reads MNHNS; CDR2 reads SASEGT. The CDR3 sequence is 16 residues long. The CDR3 coding sequence is TGTGCCAGTAGTGTATCCCAACTAGCGGGAGCTTGTGAGCAGTTCTTC. This translates into CASSVSQLAGACEQFF.

With respect to this clonotype: The conserved phenylalanine or tryptophan normally closing the CDR3 is absent here, so this likely arose from a read error. The rearrangement joins TRBV4-1 to TRBJ2-5; either TRBD1 or TRBD2 may supply D (5 bases each). Germline loops: CDR1 MGHRA, CDR2 YSYEKL. The CDR3 has 15 residues. CDR3 nucleotide sequence: TGCGCCAGCAGCCAATCGGGGCAGGGTCAAGAGAACCAGTACTCC. It codes for CASSQSGQGQENQYS.

With respect to this clonotype: One junction end disagrees with the germline gene, perhaps due to a read error. This chain connects TRBV12-3 or TRBV12-4 to TRBJ2-7; tentative D call: TRBD1 (5 bases). CDR3 length: 15 amino acids. This chain's CDR3 is CASSLGAGYTYERYF. CDR3 DNA: TGTGCCAGCAGTTTAGGGGCAGGGTACACCTACGAGCGGTACTTC.

A remark on this clonotype: Compared with germline, one end of the junction differs, possibly owing to a read error. V gene TRBV20-1 combines with J gene TRBJ1-1, with D perhaps matching TRBD1 (6 bases). CDR3 length: 13 amino acids. Per the germline V gene, CDR1 is DFQATT and CDR2 is SNEGSKA (reference sequence). DNA of the CDR3: TGCAGTGCTGTTTGGGATGGGGGGGCTGAAGTTTTCTTT. This sequence encodes CSAVWDGGAEVFF.

This rearrangement joins TRBV11-2 to TRBJ2-5; TRBD2 aligns across 13 bases. The CDR3 is 19 residues long. The germline V gene has CDR1 SGHAT and CDR2 FQNNGV. V lost 0 bases, J lost 2 bases, and 9 bases stayed unmatched. CDR3 sequence reads: CASSLDIEGLAGPQETQYF. CDR3 DNA sequence: TGTGCCAGCAGCTTAGACATCGAGGGACTAGCGGGACCTCAAGAGACCCAGTACTTC. Filled out from reference TRBV11-2 and TRBJ2-5, the complete variable domain reads EAGVAQSPRYKIIEKRQSVAFWCNPISGHATLYWYQQILGQGPKLLIQFQNNGVVDDSQLPKDRFSAERLKGVDSTLKIQPAKLEDSAVYLCASSLDIEGLAGPQETQYFGPGTRLLVL.

The chain carries TRBV11-2 and TRBJ1-1; D not certain. Trimming cost V 2 bases and J 1 base, with 5 bases left between them. The germline CDR1 and CDR2 sequences are SGHAT and FQNNGV. This CDR3 region has 13 residues. CDR3 sequence reads: CASSLSPNTEAFF. DNA of the CDR3: TGTGCCAGCAGCTTATCTCCGAACACTGAAGCTTTCTTT.

This clonotype is medium-sized within its sample. The V gene is TRBV20-1, the J gene TRBJ1-1; D is undetermined. CDR3 length: 17 amino acids. Germline V lookup: CDR1 DFQATT, CDR2 SNEGSKA (reference sequence). V was trimmed by 3 bases and J by 2 bases, leaving 22 bases between them. The chain's CDR3 is CSARVIGGAGLNTEAFF. The CDR3 DNA follows: TGCAGTGCTAGGGTTATCGGCGGTGCGGGGTTAAACACTGAAGCTTTCTTT.

As regards this clonotype: At one end the junction does not follow the germline gene, possibly because of a read error. The chain couples TRBV5-4 to TRBJ2-5; 9 bases agree with TRBD1. CDR3 length: 14 residues. The V gene's germline CDR1 is SGHNT and CDR2 YYREEE (reference sequence). The CDR3 is CASSLTGGVETRYF. In DNA form, the CDR3 reads TGTGCCAGCAGTCTGACAGGGGGGGTAGAGACCCGGTACTTC.